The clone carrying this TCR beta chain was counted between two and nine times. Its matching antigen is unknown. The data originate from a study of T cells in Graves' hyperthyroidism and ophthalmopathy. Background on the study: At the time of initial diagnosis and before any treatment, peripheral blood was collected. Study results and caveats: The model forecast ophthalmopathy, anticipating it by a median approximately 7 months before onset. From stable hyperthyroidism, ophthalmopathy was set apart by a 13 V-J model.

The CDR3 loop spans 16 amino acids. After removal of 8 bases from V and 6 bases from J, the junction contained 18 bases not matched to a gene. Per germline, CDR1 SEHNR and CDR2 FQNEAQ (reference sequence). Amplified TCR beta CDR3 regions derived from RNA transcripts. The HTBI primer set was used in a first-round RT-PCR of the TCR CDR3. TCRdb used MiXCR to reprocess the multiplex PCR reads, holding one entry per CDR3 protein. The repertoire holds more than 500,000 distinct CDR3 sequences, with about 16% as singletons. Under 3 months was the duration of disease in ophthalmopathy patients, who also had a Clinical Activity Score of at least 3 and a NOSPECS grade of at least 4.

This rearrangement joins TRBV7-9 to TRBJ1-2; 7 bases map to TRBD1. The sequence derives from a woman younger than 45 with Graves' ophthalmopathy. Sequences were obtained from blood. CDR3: CASLNQTTGSIHGYTF. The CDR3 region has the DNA TGTGCCAGCCTCAATCAAACGACAGGGTCAATACATGGCTACACCTTC.